The 20 T cell receptor beta chains presented below share a single source sample, sequenced in a study of cytotoxic CD8 clonotypes in ibrutinib-treated CLL (dated by TCRdb to the early 2020s). The time point label corresponds to: 12 months on ibrutinib. The method was the immunoSEQ multiplex PCR assay. TCRdb carries this immuneACCESS record with in-frame sequences only. Its versions omit some clonotypes, under half of them owing to an unresolved V gene in the studies checked, with the rest unexplained. A total of over 200,000 clones appear in this sample, approximately 70% of them only once. About 6.4% of the sample lies in the top ten. Specimen: PBMCs, collected after 12 months of ibrutinib treatment. These receptor sequences come from a human donor with chronic lymphocytic leukemia.

This clone showed up just once. This rearrangement joins TRBV6-5 to TRBJ2-3, with a possible D match to TRBD2 (6 bases). This CDR3 has 16 residues. Germline CDR1 MNHEY, CDR2 SVGAGI. V was cut by 0 bases and J by 8 bases, with 18 bases left in between. The chain's CDR3 is CASSYSMAGWAGTQYF. CDR3 nucleotide sequence: TGTGCCAGCAGTTACTCGATGGCGGGATGGGCTGGTACGCAGTATTTT.

The genes are TRBV30 and TRBJ2-5; D might be TRBD1 or TRBD2, each matching 5 bases. Trimming cost V 8 bases and J 1 base, with 11 bases left between them. CDR1 and CDR2 (germline): GTSNPN, SVGIG (reference sequence). This CDR3 spans 12 amino acids. In DNA, the CDR3 is TGTGCCACGGGGCTCGCCCAAGAGACCCAGTACTTC. Protein product: CATGLAQETQYF. Full variable domain (remainder filled in from reference TRBV30 and TRBJ2-5): SQTIHQWPATLVQPVGSPLSLECTVEGTSNPNLYWYRQAAGRGLQLLFYSVGIGQISSEVPQNLSASRPQDRQFILSSKKLLLSDSGFYLCATGLAQETQYFGPGTRLLVL.

This clone showed up just a few times. The chain couples TRBV30 to TRBJ1-6; D is uncertain. There are 15 residues in the CDR3. Deletions cut 2 bases from V and 10 bases from J, with 18 bases between. Germline lookup yields CDR1 GTSNPN and CDR2 SVGIG (reference sequence). The chain's CDR3 is CAWSLTPGPVSPLHF. The DNA of the CDR3 is TGTGCCTGGAGTCTGACTCCCGGGCCGGTCTCACCCCTCCACTTT.

This sequence joins TRBV2 and TRBJ2-7; TRBD1 agrees at 7 bases. CDR1 and CDR2 (germline): SNHLY, FYNNEI. After removal of 7 bases from V and 5 bases from J, the junction contained 8 bases not matched to a gene. The CDR3 has 13 residues. The CDR3, as DNA: TGTGCCAGCAATTACAGGGGATTGAACGAGCAGTACTTC. Its translation is CASNYRGLNEQYF.

The chain links TRBV6-6 to TRBJ1-2; D unresolved. Looked up from germline, CDR1 is MNHNY and CDR2 is SVGAGI (reference sequence). The CDR3 extends over 9 amino acids. V was shortened by 9 bases and J by 3 bases, with 2 bases between the two germline ends. The CDR3 is CARHYGYTF. The CDR3 DNA reads as TGTGCCAGACACTATGGCTACACCTTC.

This sequence joins TRBV5-1 and TRBJ1-1; D is perhaps TRBD1 (5 bases). Per the germline V gene, CDR1 is SGHRS and CDR2 is YFSETQ. V was shortened by 5 bases and J by 0 bases, with 11 bases between the two germline ends. The CDR3 spans 14 residues. The CDR3 spells CASRAGTVNTEAFF. The CDR3 bases are TGCGCCAGCAGGGCCGGGACGGTGAACACTGAAGCTTTCTTT.

In this sample, this clone turned up a few times. The V call is TRBV11-2, the J call TRBJ1-2; D not certain. CDR1 and CDR2 (germline): SGHAT, FQNNGV. The CDR3 spans 13 residues. The V end was cut by 4 bases, the J end by 3 bases, with 9 bases between. CDR3 in amino acids: CASSSLTDYGYTF. DNA of the CDR3: TGTGCCAGCAGCTCATTAACGGACTATGGCTACACCTTC.

The chain joins TRBV5-6 to TRBJ2-7; D is perhaps TRBD1 or TRBD2 (5 bases each). The CDR3 spans 13 residues. Germline V gene data show CDR1 as SGHDT and CDR2 as YYEEEE. V was shortened by 3 bases and J by 4 bases, with 11 bases between the two germline ends. The CDR3 bases are TGTGCCAGCAGCTACGGGACCGCTTACGAGCAGTACTTC. Residues: CASSYGTAYEQYF.

The J gene is TRBJ1-2, the V gene TRBV7-3; TRBD1 matches 7 bases. J was trimmed by 7 bases and V by 4 bases; bases with no gene match: 6. This CDR3 is built from 13 residues. The germline gives CDR1 SGHTA, CDR2 FQGTGA. For the CDR3, the DNA is TGTGCCAGCAGCTCCGGGACAGCAGGTGGCTACACCTTC. Protein: CASSSGTAGGYTF.

The chain employs TRBV4-3 and TRBJ1-2; D not certain. Germline CDR1 is LGHNA and CDR2 is YSLEER. The V and J ends lost 2 bases and 6 bases respectively, with 16 bases between them. The CDR3 length is 15 residues. As DNA, the CDR3 is TGCGCCAGCAGCCAATTGGGGAGGACCCCGGATGGCTACACCTTC. Translating gives CASSQLGRTPDGYTF.

J is TRBJ2-7 and V is TRBV28; 8 positions agree with TRBD2. Germline-derived CDR1 and CDR2 are MDHEN and SYDVKM. The CDR3 consists of 16 residues. Losses at the gene ends were 1 base for V and 5 bases for J; bases not matched to a gene: 10. CDR3 protein: CASSLSLGLGVDEQYF. CDR3 nucleotides: TGTGCCAGCAGTTTATCTTTGGGACTAGGTGTAGACGAGCAGTACTTC. The whole variable domain, filled in from reference TRBV28 and TRBJ2-7, reads DVKVTQSSRYLVKRTGEKVFLECVQDMDHENMFWYRQDPGLGLRLIYFSYDVKMKEKGDIPEGYSVSREKKERFSLILESASTNQTSMYLCASSLSLGLGVDEQYFGPGTRLTVT.

The CDR3 loop is CASSRGNRDYNEKLFF. The CDR3 region has the DNA TGTGCCAGCAGCCGAGGGAACAGGGATTATAATGAAAAACTGTTTTTT. The chain has TRBV5-6 and TRBJ1-4; possibly TRBD1 for D (6 bases). V shed 4 bases and J shed 4 bases, with 17 bases lying between them. CDR1 and CDR2 from the germline V gene are SGHDT and YYEEEE. This CDR3 region has 16 residues.

The chain couples TRBV5-4 to TRBJ1-2, with a possible D match to TRBD1 (6 bases). The CDR3 sequence is 15 residues long. Between the trimmed V and J ends, which lost 2 bases and 4 bases, there was a span of 15 bases. Germline CDR1 SGHNT, CDR2 YYREEE (reference sequence). DNA for the CDR3: TGTGCCAGCAGCTTTTTGGCGGGACACTTCTATGGCTACACCTTC. This encodes CASSFLAGHFYGYTF.

V usage is TRBV11-3 and J usage is TRBJ2-3; D gene ambiguous. The CDR3 spans 16 residues. Per the germline V gene, CDR1 is SGHNT and CDR2 is YENEEA. Trimming stripped 4 bases from V and 6 bases from J, with 20 bases between. The chain's CDR3 is CASSSSLGSIRDTQYF. The CDR3 DNA reads as TGTGCCAGCAGCTCTTCATTGGGAAGTATTAGGGATACGCAGTATTTT.

This clone was counted once. The chain joins TRBV7-9 to TRBJ1-4, with 7 bases aligning to TRBD1. Germline V gene data show CDR1 as SEHNR and CDR2 as FQNEAQ (reference sequence). Trimming at V came to 4 bases and at J to 8 bases, leaving 10 bases not matched to a gene. The CDR3 consists of 15 residues. DNA of the CDR3: TGTGCCAGCAGCTCAGGGGGTTGGGCAGGGGAAAAACTGTTTTTT. Its translation is CASSSGGWAGEKLFF. The full variable domain, in which reference TRBV7-9 and TRBJ1-4 provide the parts outside the CDR3, is DTGVSQNPRHKITKRGQNVTFRCDPISEHNRLYWYRQTLGQGPEFLTYFQNEAQLEKSRLLSDRFSAERPKGSFSTLEIQRTEQGDSAMYLCASSSGGWAGEKLFFGSGTQLSVL.

V usage is TRBV30 and J usage is TRBJ1-4; D not certain. Germline V gene data show CDR1 as GTSNPN and CDR2 as SVGIG (reference sequence). V lost 3 bases to trimming and J lost 8 bases, with 19 bases between them. CDR3 length: 15 amino acids. The CDR3 spells CAWRPSGMGLEKLFF. CDR3 in DNA: TGTGCCTGGAGGCCTTCGGGGATGGGATTGGAAAAACTGTTTTTT. Looking up the rest from reference TRBV30 and TRBJ1-4 gives the full variable domain: SQTIHQWPATLVQPVGSPLSLECTVEGTSNPNLYWYRQAAGRGLQLLFYSVGIGQISSEVPQNLSASRPQDRQFILSSKKLLLSDSGFYLCAWRPSGMGLEKLFFGSGTQLSVL.

This sequence joins TRBV29-1 and TRBJ1-1, with D unresolved. Germline CDR1 is SQVTM and CDR2 is ANQGSEA. The V end was cut by 4 bases, the J end by 3 bases, with 15 bases between. The CDR3 runs to 14 residues. CDR3 coding DNA: TGCAGCGTTGCGCGCCCTAACAGAGACACTGAAGCTTTCTTT. Amino acids: CSVARPNRDTEAFF. The full variable domain, in which reference TRBV29-1 and TRBJ1-1 provide the parts outside the CDR3, is SAVISQKPSRDICQRGTSLTIQCQVDSQVTMMFWYRQQPGQSLTLIATANQGSEATYESGFVIDKFPISRPNLTFSTLTVSNMSPEDSSIYLCSVARPNRDTEAFFGQGTRLTVV.

The chain joins TRBV30 to TRBJ2-7; 7 nucleotides match TRBD2. The CDR3 runs to 13 residues. The V segment lost 4 bases and the J segment 3 bases; nucleotides outside the gene matches: 6. Germline V gene sequence: CDR1 GTSNPN, CDR2 SVGIG (reference sequence). CDR3 amino acids: CAWKGLAVYEQYF. The CDR3 region has the DNA TGTGCCTGGAAGGGGCTAGCGGTCTACGAGCAGTACTTC.

The chain has TRBV28 and TRBJ1-1; 7 bases agree with TRBD1. Germline values: CDR1 MDHEN, CDR2 SYDVKM. V was clipped by 6 bases and J by 3 bases; unmatched bases: 7. The CDR3 loop spans 14 amino acids. CDR3 sequence (DNA): TGTGCCAGCAGCCCAACACAGGGGTACACTGAAGCTTTCTTT. Encoded protein: CASSPTQGYTEAFF.

This chain links TRBV9 with TRBJ2-5; 10 nucleotides line up with TRBD1. CDR1 and CDR2 from the germline V gene are SGDLS and YYNGEE. The CDR3 contains 19 residues. V shed 3 bases, J shed 1 base, and the junction held 15 bases outside the gene matches. CDR3 residues: CASSAPETGGLLIQETQYF. CDR3 DNA sequence: TGTGCCAGCAGCGCCCCCGAGACAGGGGGCCTCCTTATCCAAGAGACCCAGTACTTC.